This T cell receptor beta chain comes out of a study of blood T cell repertoires in COVID-19. Overall study: Samples representing acute and convalescent COVID-19 were sourced from the United States, Italy and Spain. PBMCs, B-cell-depleted T cells, or T cells provided the cDNA or gDNA that made up the material.

This clone was seen once. V shed 5 bases and J 3 bases; nucleotides not matched to a gene: 8. This CDR3 contains 16 residues. Germline V gives CDR1 SGHVS, CDR2 FQNEAQ. As processed by the authors: Estimation of nucleated cell counts relied on the amplification of reference gene primers. Here immunoSEQ multiplex PCR was the method, and the copy in TCRdb shows in-frame clones only, minus some. For V, J and clone size, that table is used; D and trimming come from the DNA. The table has fewer than 500,000 clones, about 80% seen once. The V gene is TRBV7-8, the J gene TRBJ1-4; TRBD1 aligns across 8 bases. This TCR came from a human donor with acute or convalescent COVID-19. The donor label of this sample is uncertain. Sequenced material: peripheral blood. Written as DNA, the CDR3 is TGTGCCAGCAGCGCCGGACAGGGTGCTTCTAATGAAAAACTGTTTTTT. Translation: CASSAGQGASNEKLFF.